This TCR beta chain was found in a study of blood T cell repertoires in COVID-19. Study-wide background: Sample material is recorded as cDNA or gDNA derived from T cells, B-cell-depleted T cells, or PBMCs.

The CDR3 is made up of 18 amino acids. J was trimmed by 2 bases and V by 1 base; bases with no gene match: 10. The germline gives CDR1 SEHNR, CDR2 FQNEAQ (reference sequence). The age range of participants was about 18 to 100 years, with residence in roughly 25 US areas. Original processing notes: Amplification of reference gene primers provided the estimated nucleated cell counts. Sequencing was performed with immunoSEQ multiplex PCR; in TCRdb, only in-frame clones are kept and a portion is missing. For V, J and clone size, that table is used; D and trimming come from the DNA. Of under 350,000 clones in the sample, 80% to 90% were seen once.

Sequencing input: PBMCs or T cells enriched from blood (not recorded which). The chain joins TRBV7-9 to TRBJ2-3, with 9 bases that match TRBD2. This sequence was found in a woman aged 40 to 50 with acute COVID-19. The CDR3 DNA sequence: TGTGCCAGCAGCTTAGGAGGGGCGACTAGCGGCCTCACAGATACGCAGTATTTT. It yields the protein CASSLGGATSGLTDTQYF.